This entry lists 28 T cell receptor beta chains sequenced from one sample in a study of control samples from healthy donors and cancer patients. Repertoires were generated with immunoSEQ multiplex PCR, while TCRdb's copy carries only in-frame clones and drops some. The sample lists fewer than 200,000 clones, around nine tenths occurring once. The sample was blood. The receptors originated from a man aged 25 to 45 in good health.

The chain joins TRBV10-3 to TRBJ2-7, with D perhaps TRBD2 (6 bases). Germline V CDR1 and CDR2: ENHRY, SYGVKD. Trimming stripped 0 bases from V and 3 bases from J, with 12 bases between. The CDR3 has 15 amino acids. The CDR3, as DNA: TGTGCCATCAGTGAGTCGGATAGCGGTCTCTACGAGCAGTACTTC. It specifies CAISESDSGLYEQYF.

V gene TRBV6-5 combines with J gene TRBJ1-1; tentatively, D is TRBD1 (6 bases). Trimming left V 8 bases short and J 6 bases short, with 19 bases between. Germline-derived CDR1 and CDR2 are MNHEY and SVGAGI. The CDR3 length is 14 residues. The CDR3 spells CASVYRGGRAEAFF. Written as DNA, the CDR3 is TGTGCCAGCGTATACCGAGGGGGGCGGGCTGAAGCTTTCTTT.

V is TRBV5-1 and J is TRBJ2-2; 10 bases are shared with TRBD1. This CDR3 is built from 17 residues. J gave up 5 bases and V 0 bases, and 7 bases lay outside the gene matches. In germline, CDR1 is SGHRS, CDR2 YFSETQ. CDR3 region: CASSLAKVGQGTGELFF. For the CDR3, the DNA is TGCGCCAGCAGCTTGGCCAAGGTGGGACAGGGGACCGGGGAGCTGTTTTTT.

This clone was picked up a small number of times. The CDR3 DNA sequence: TGTGCCAGCAGCCAAGGTGGTCGGGACAGGGGCGCTCTGAATTCACCCCTCCACTTT. Translation: CASSQGGRDRGALNSPLHF. The rearrangement uses TRBV14 and TRBJ1-6; TRBD1 matches 10 bases. CDR3 length equals 19 residues. Germline lookup yields CDR1 SGHDN and CDR2 FVKESK. V dropped 1 base and J dropped 7; count of bases not matched to a gene: 13.

The chain joins TRBV18 to TRBJ2-7, with 9 bases aligning to TRBD2. Trimming took 3 bases from V and 6 from J; bases not matched to a gene: 6. Germline V gives CDR1 KGHSH, CDR2 LQKENI. CDR3 size: 14 residues. The CDR3 loop reads CASSPGTSSREQYF. Here the CDR3 DNA reads TGTGCCAGCTCACCCGGGACTAGCAGTCGCGAGCAGTACTTC.

The chain recombines TRBV11-2 with TRBJ2-7; no clear D gene. This CDR3 region has 16 residues. Germline assignment: CDR1 SGHAT and CDR2 FQNNGV. Trimming took off 3 bases at V and 3 bases at J, with 18 bases between the two ends. CDR3 DNA sequence: TGTGCCAGCAGCTTTTCCAGACTCCCAAGGAACTACGAGCAGTACTTC. As protein: CASSFSRLPRNYEQYF.

The rearrangement joins TRBV6-5 to TRBJ1-6, with a tentative D call TRBD1 (5 bases). Germline CDR1 reads MNHEY; CDR2 reads SVGAGI. Deletions cut 7 bases from V and 14 bases from J, with 18 bases between. The CDR3 loop spans 13 amino acids. CDR3 loop: CASTNRGVVSLHF. The CDR3 DNA reads as TGTGCCAGCACCAACCGGGGGGTGGTGTCCCTCCACTTT.

This chain uses TRBV7-3 with TRBJ2-7; D may correspond to TRBD1 or TRBD2 (6 bases each). The CDR3 has 15 amino acids. Germline V CDR1 and CDR2: SGHTA, FQGTGA. Trimming removed 5 bases at V and 5 bases at J, with 19 bases between. As DNA, the CDR3 is TGTGCCAGCAGCCCCCAGGGGAGGATTTCTGACGAGCAGTACTTC. This translates into CASSPQGRISDEQYF.

This sequence joins TRBV14 and TRBJ2-3; a possible D gene is TRBD2 (6 bases). This CDR3 spans 15 amino acids. Looked up from germline, CDR1 is SGHDN and CDR2 is FVKESK. V was clipped by 4 bases and J by 4 bases, with 15 bases between them. This CDR3 is CASSLRDWGADTQYF. In DNA, the CDR3 is TGTGCCAGCAGCCTCCGGGACTGGGGGGCAGATACGCAGTATTTT.

This clone was observed a handful of times. CDR3 region: CASSQAGYEQYF. DNA of the CDR3: TGTGCCAGCAGCCAAGCCGGTTACGAGCAGTACTTC. The genes are TRBV4-2 and TRBJ2-7; D gene uncertain. Per germline, CDR1 LGHNA and CDR2 YNFKEQ. This CDR3 has 12 amino acids. V was shortened by 1 base and J by 4 bases, with 5 bases between the two germline ends.

The chain carries TRBV7-6 and TRBJ2-1; weak D call: TRBD2 (6 bases). Trimming took off 1 base at V and 2 bases at J, with 15 bases between the two ends. CDR3 length equals 17 residues. Germline lookup yields CDR1 SGHVS and CDR2 FNYEAQ. The CDR3 nucleotides are TGTGCCAGCAGCTTAGATTCCCCGGGAGCTCCCTACAATGAGCAGTTCTTC. Its protein product is CASSLDSPGAPYNEQFF.

This chain joins TRBV5-5 and TRBJ1-2; no definite D call. Trimming cost V 0 bases and J 2 bases, with 8 bases left between them. Germline CDR1 and CDR2: SGHKS and YYEKEE (reference sequence). The CDR3 length is 14 residues. CDR3 nucleotide sequence: TGTGCCAGCAGCTTGGCTGGGCTCAACTATGGCTACACCTTC. Translation: CASSLAGLNYGYTF. The variable domain in full, completed from reference TRBV5-5 and TRBJ1-2, reads DAGVTQSPTHLIKTRGQQVTLRCSPISGHKSVSWYQQVLGQGPQFIFQYYEKEERGRGNFPDRFSARQFPNYSSELNVNALLLGDSALYLCASSLAGLNYGYTFGSGTRLTVV.

The rearrangement uses TRBV3-1 (or the pseudogene TRBV3-2) and TRBJ2-7; D call uncertain. The CDR3 has 13 residues. Germline CDR1 reads LGHDT; CDR2 reads YNNKEL (reference sequence). The germline V and J ends were trimmed by 4 bases and 1 base, with 8 bases remaining between them. The DNA for the CDR3 is TGTGCCAGCAGCCGGTGGCTTTCCTACGAGCAGTACTTC. Translation: CASSRWLSYEQYF.

The rearrangement uses TRBV6-5 and TRBJ2-3; D remains unclear. Trimming cost V 7 bases and J 6 bases, with 17 bases left between them. This CDR3 region has 14 residues. The V gene's germline CDR1 is MNHEY and CDR2 SVGAGI. DNA for the CDR3: TGTGCCAGCACCTCCAATGGGTTTTCGGATACGCAGTATTTT. Encoded protein: CASTSNGFSDTQYF.

This clone was found a few times. The rearrangement joins TRBV28 to TRBJ1-5; 8 nucleotides align to TRBD1. The germline gives CDR1 MDHEN, CDR2 SYDVKM. Germline trimming cut 7 bases from V and 7 bases from J; bases unmatched to any gene: 9. The CDR3 is made up of 14 amino acids. The CDR3 nucleotides read TGTGCCAGCACCCCCGGACAGGGACGGCAGCCCCAGCATTTT. Protein product: CASTPGQGRQPQHF.

This CDR3 reads CASSPLLLTEAFF. CDR3 DNA sequence: TGTGCCAGCAGCCCCCTCTTATTGACTGAAGCTTTCTTT. The chain combines TRBV7-2 with TRBJ1-1; D is unclear. The CDR3 has 13 amino acids. V was shortened by 5 bases and J by 5 bases, with 12 bases between the two germline ends. Germline V gene lookup returns CDR1 SGHTA and CDR2 FQGNSA.

The chain employs TRBV7-9 and TRBJ1-1; weak D call: TRBD1 (5 bases). From germline, CDR1 is SEHNR and CDR2 FQNEAQ (reference sequence). The CDR3 runs 14 residues. Trimming cost V 5 bases and J 4 bases, with 14 bases left between them. The CDR3 DNA is TGTGCCAGCAGCAATGGGGCTTTTGGCACTGAAGCTTTCTTT. This codes for CASSNGAFGTEAFF.

The chain links TRBV19 to TRBJ1-1; unclear D gene. V lost 5 bases and J 3 bases, leaving 7 bases between the germline ends. CDR3 length equals 12 residues. In germline, CDR1 is LNHDA, CDR2 SQIVND (reference sequence). The CDR3 DNA sequence: TGTGCCAGTAGTTCGACCTACACTGAAGCTTTCTTT. It encodes CASSSTYTEAFF.

This chain links TRBV5-1 with TRBJ2-1; 8 nucleotides agree with TRBD2. V trimming: 0 bases; J trimming: 1 base; junction bases outside the gene matches: 6. Germline lookup yields CDR1 SGHRS and CDR2 YFSETQ. CDR3 size: 17 residues. The CDR3 nucleotides read TGCGCCAGCAGCTTGGTCGGGCGGGAGGCTTCCTACAATGAGCAGTTCTTC. Translation gives CASSLVGREASYNEQFF.

A word on this clone: An end of the junction does not agree with germline; a read error may underlie this. This chain connects TRBV27 to TRBJ2-1; 7 bases match TRBD2. This CDR3 spans 12 amino acids. Germline CDR1 reads MNHEY; CDR2 reads SMNVEV (reference sequence). The CDR3 nucleotides are TGTGCCAGCAGTTTAAACGGCGGGAGATTGGTCTTC. This codes for CASSLNGGRLVF.

This chain links TRBV29-1 with TRBJ1-1; D is possibly TRBD1 (5 bases). CDR1 is SQVTM and CDR2 is ANQGSEA in the germline V gene. V was shortened by 5 bases and J by 5 bases, with 15 bases between the two germline ends. The CDR3 is made up of 13 amino acids. CDR3 sequence reads: CSVSSGGETEAFF. The CDR3 DNA follows: TGCAGCGTTTCTTCTGGGGGGGAGACTGAAGCTTTCTTT.

The V and J genes are TRBV19 and TRBJ1-6, with 7 bases aligning to TRBD1. The CDR3 covers 14 residues. V was clipped by 7 bases and J by 9 bases; unmatched bases: 9. Germline V lookup: CDR1 LNHDA, CDR2 SQIVND (reference sequence). CDR3 bases: TGTGCCAGTACCACCGGGACAGAGGGTTCACCCCTCCACTTT. Its translation is CASTTGTEGSPLHF.

CDR3 sequence: CASKVGLAGNIQYF. The CDR3, as DNA: TGTGCCAGCAAGGTAGGACTAGCAGGAAACATTCAGTACTTC. V is TRBV27 and J is TRBJ2-4, with TRBD2 identical over 8 bases. CDR3 size: 14 residues. Trimming took 7 bases from V and 6 from J; bases not matched to a gene: 8. Germline CDR1 is MNHEY and CDR2 is SMNVEV (reference sequence).

This rearrangement joins TRBV19 to TRBJ2-1, with 12 bases lining up with TRBD2. The CDR3 loop spans 15 amino acids. V shed 10 bases, J shed 4 bases, and the junction held 8 bases outside the gene matches. Germline assignment: CDR1 LNHDA and CDR2 SQIVND (reference sequence). CDR3 sequence: CATRPLAGGYNEQFF. The CDR3, as DNA: TGTGCCACGCGCCCCCTAGCGGGAGGGTACAATGAGCAGTTCTTC.

J is TRBJ2-3 and V is TRBV27; perhaps D is TRBD1 or TRBD2 (5 bases each). Germline-derived CDR1 and CDR2 are MNHEY and SMNVEV (reference sequence). V was shortened by 6 bases and J by 2 bases, with 12 bases between the two germline ends. This CDR3 comprises 14 residues. Here the CDR3 reads CASSSGTVTDTQYF. The CDR3 region has the DNA TGTGCCAGCAGCTCCGGGACGGTCACAGATACGCAGTATTTT.

The CDR3 reads CASSPRSLEQYF. CDR3 nucleotides: TGTGCCAGCAGTCCCAGATCTCTCGAGCAGTACTTC. The V and J genes are TRBV6-5 and TRBJ2-7; D is uncertain. Germline assignment: CDR1 MNHEY and CDR2 SVGAGI. The CDR3 is 12 amino acids. The V end lost 5 bases, the J end lost 6 bases, and 11 bases lay between the germline ends.

The chain links TRBV9 to TRBJ1-4; the D is unclear. CDR1 SGDLS and CDR2 YYNGEE come from the germline V gene. The length of the CDR3 is 17 residues. The V end was cut by 0 bases, the J end by 0 bases, with 12 bases between. CDR3 sequence reads: CASSVDSQSATNEKLFF. The CDR3 DNA sequence: TGTGCCAGCAGCGTAGACTCCCAATCTGCAACTAATGAAAAACTGTTTTTT.

The rearrangement uses TRBV15 and TRBJ2-2; no definite D call. This CDR3 comprises 16 residues. With 0 bases removed from V and 5 bases from J, the gap between germline ends came to 13 bases. From germline, CDR1 is LNHNV and CDR2 YYDKDF (reference sequence). In DNA, the CDR3 is TGTGCCACCAGCAGAGAGGACGGCCAACAAACCGGGGAGCTGTTTTTT. Residues: CATSREDGQQTGELFF.